This TCR beta chain was obtained from a study of T cell changes during pregnancy in multiple sclerosis. The ends lost 4 bases at V and 5 bases at J; junction bases unmatched: 13. This CDR3 is 17 amino acids long. The germline V gene has CDR1 SGHNT and CDR2 YYREEE (reference sequence). TCRdb's table, derived via immunoSEQ multiplex PCR, lists solely in-frame clones and lacks some. The table lists 26,000 or so clones, about nine tenths of them singletons, with 0.45% to 0.6% in the top ten. The receptor was isolated from a female donor in good health, enrolled as a control in a pregnancy study. The chain employs TRBV5-4 and TRBJ2-7; 12 bases match TRBD2. The source material was CD4+ T cells from peripheral blood mononuclear cells, sampled in the first trimester of pregnancy. The DNA for the CDR3 is TGTGCCAGCAGCCTACTTTCTAGCGGGGGGGCCTGGAACGAGCAGTACTTC. Translating gives CASSLLSSGGAWNEQYF. The full variable domain, rest sourced from reference TRBV5-4 and TRBJ2-7, is ETGVTQSPTHLIKTRGQQVTLRCSSQSGHNTVSWYQQALGQGPQFIFQYYREEENGRGNFPPRFSGLQFPNYSSELNVNALELDDSALYLCASSLLSSGGAWNEQYFGPGTRLTVT.